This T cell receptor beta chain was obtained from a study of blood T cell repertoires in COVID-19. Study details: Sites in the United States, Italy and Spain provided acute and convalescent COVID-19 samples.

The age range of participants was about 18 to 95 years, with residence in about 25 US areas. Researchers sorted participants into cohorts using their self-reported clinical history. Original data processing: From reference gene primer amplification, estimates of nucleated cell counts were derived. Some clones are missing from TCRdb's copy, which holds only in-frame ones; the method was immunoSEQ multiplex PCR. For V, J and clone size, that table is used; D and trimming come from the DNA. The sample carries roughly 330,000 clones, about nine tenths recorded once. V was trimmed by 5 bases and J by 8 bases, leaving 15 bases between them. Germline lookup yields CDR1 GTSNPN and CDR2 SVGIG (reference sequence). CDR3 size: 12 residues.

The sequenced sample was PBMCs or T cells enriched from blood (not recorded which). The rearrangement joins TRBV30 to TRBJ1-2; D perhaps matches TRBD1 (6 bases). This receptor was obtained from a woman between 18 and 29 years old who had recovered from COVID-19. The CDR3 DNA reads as TGTGCCTGGTTACAGGGAAATAGCGGCTACACCTTC. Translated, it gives CAWLQGNSGYTF.